The 24 T cell receptor beta chains listed next were all sequenced from one sample in a study of siplizumab effects on memory and regulatory T cells. The protocol was immunoSEQ multiplex PCR, while the TCRdb copy is restricted to in-frame clones and leaves out a portion. The sample records 100,000 or so clones, approximately 91% being singletons. Sequencing was performed on non-Treg CD4+ T cells sorted from blood. Receptors were obtained from a human donor in good health.

This clone was seen once. The V and J genes are TRBV5-1 and TRBJ2-3; no clear D. V was pared by 0 bases and J by 0 bases, with 14 bases between. CDR3 size: 17 residues. CDR1 and CDR2 from the germline V gene are SGHRS and YFSETQ. The DNA of the CDR3 is TGCGCCAGCAGCTTGGAAGTTCGCGGACCTAGCACAGATACGCAGTATTTT. Translating it yields CASSLEVRGPSTDTQYF.

This chain joins TRBV7-9 and TRBJ1-5; no reliable D call. The CDR3 is 16 residues long. The germline gives CDR1 SEHNR, CDR2 FQNEAQ (reference sequence). V was shortened by 5 bases and J by 0 bases, with 14 bases between the two germline ends. The CDR3 loop reads CASSRWTGYSNQPQHF. CDR3 sequence (DNA): TGTGCCAGCAGCCGGTGGACGGGCTATAGCAATCAGCCCCAGCATTTT.

The chain couples TRBV10-3 to TRBJ2-7; 9 positions match TRBD2. V gave up 6 bases and J gave up 2 bases; unmatched junction bases: 5. CDR1 and CDR2 (germline): ENHRY, SYGVKD. The CDR3 totals 14 residues. CDR3 loop: CAIRSGTSTYEQYF. The CDR3, as DNA: TGTGCCATCAGGTCCGGGACTAGCACCTACGAGCAGTACTTC.

The chain combines TRBV19 with TRBJ1-5; D is uncertain. V lost 4 bases, J lost 0 bases, and 10 bases lay in between. This CDR3 is built from 15 residues. CDR1 LNHDA and CDR2 SQIVND come from the germline V gene (reference sequence). For the CDR3, the DNA is TGTGCCAGTAGTAAAGAGCTTAATAGCAATCAGCCCCAGCATTTT. Protein: CASSKELNSNQPQHF.

V gene TRBV28 combines with J gene TRBJ2-7; D unclear. Per germline, CDR1 MDHEN and CDR2 SYDVKM. The CDR3 spans 12 residues. V dropped 3 bases and J dropped 2 bases, with 5 bases sitting between them. The CDR3 region is CASSFSTYEQYF. CDR3 DNA: TGTGCCAGCAGTTTCTCTACCTACGAGCAGTACTTC.

The rearrangement uses TRBV5-1 and TRBJ2-1, with 12 bases matching TRBD1. The germline V gene has CDR1 SGHRS and CDR2 YFSETQ. CDR3 length equals 16 residues. Losses at the gene ends were 0 bases for V and 7 bases for J; bases not matched to a gene: 5. The CDR3 loop reads CASSLGGTGGKNEQFF. In nucleotides, the CDR3 is TGCGCCAGCAGCTTGGGTGGGACAGGGGGCAAGAATGAGCAGTTCTTC.

This sequence joins TRBV28 and TRBJ2-1, with 10 bases aligning to TRBD2. The CDR3 has 15 residues. CDR1 and CDR2 from the germline V gene are MDHEN and SYDVKM. V dropped 7 bases and J dropped 4; count of bases not matched to a gene: 7. CDR3: CASIPSGSGYNEQFF. The CDR3 region has the DNA TGTGCCAGCATCCCTAGCGGGAGCGGGTACAATGAGCAGTTCTTC.

The chain joins TRBV7-3 to TRBJ2-3, with 10 nucleotides matching TRBD2. In germline, CDR1 is SGHTA, CDR2 FQGTGA. V shed 5 bases, J shed 0 bases, and the junction held 5 bases outside the gene matches. This CDR3 is 16 amino acids long. CDR3 amino acids: CASSPQRGGSTDTQYF. The DNA for the CDR3 is TGTGCCAGCAGCCCCCAGCGGGGGGGGAGCACAGATACGCAGTATTTT.

V gene TRBV7-9 combines with J gene TRBJ1-2; possible D gene TRBD1, 5 bases. CDR1 and CDR2 from the germline V gene are SEHNR and FQNEAQ (reference sequence). The CDR3 contains 17 residues. Trimming shortened V by 5 bases and J by 0 bases, and 19 bases separated the two germline ends. The CDR3 nucleotides are TGTGCCAGCAGCCGAGGGGCCTGGGACCATGCTAACTATGGCTACACCTTC. It translates to CASSRGAWDHANYGYTF.

V usage is TRBV18 and J usage is TRBJ2-1; the D gene could be TRBD1 or TRBD2 (5 bases each). V lost 2 bases to trimming and J lost 9 bases, with 14 bases between them. The CDR3 runs 14 residues. The germline V gene has CDR1 KGHSH and CDR2 LQKENI. The CDR3 region has the DNA TGTGCCAGCTCACCAGGGGCCCTTGGGGGTGAGCAGTTCTTC. Protein: CASSPGALGGEQFF.

V and J are TRBV27 and TRBJ2-1, with D possibly TRBD1 on 6 matching bases. CDR3 length: 14 residues. With 5 bases removed from V and 4 bases from J, the gap between germline ends came to 12 bases. Germline V gene lookup returns CDR1 MNHEY and CDR2 SMNVEV (reference sequence). The CDR3 region is CASSARTAYNEQFF. The CDR3 nucleotides read TGTGCCAGCAGTGCCCGGACAGCATACAATGAGCAGTTCTTC.

The J gene is TRBJ1-2, the V gene TRBV6-6; D call uncertain. The CDR3 runs to 13 residues. Germline V lookup: CDR1 MNHNY, CDR2 SVGAGI (reference sequence). Deletions cut 2 bases from V and 5 bases from J, with 9 bases between. The chain's CDR3 is CASSYDRSYGYTF. The CDR3 DNA reads TGTGCCAGCAGTTACGACCGCTCATATGGCTACACCTTC.

The chain links TRBV11-2 to TRBJ1-4, with D tentatively TRBD1 (5 bases). V lost 1 base, J lost 0 bases, and 12 bases lay in between. Germline-derived CDR1 and CDR2 are SGHAT and FQNNGV. CDR3 length: 17 amino acids. The CDR3 loop reads CASSLGLQDTTNEKLFF. The CDR3 bases are TGTGCCAGCAGCTTAGGTCTACAGGACACAACTAATGAAAAACTGTTTTTT.

The rearrangement links TRBV5-6 to TRBJ1-1; 8 bases align to TRBD1. The CDR3 is 15 residues long. The V gene end was trimmed by 4 bases and the J gene end by 3 bases; junction bases not matched to a gene: 8. Germline CDR1 SGHDT, CDR2 YYEEEE. Written as DNA, the CDR3 is TGTGCCAGCAGCCTGACAGGGGACTTATACACTGAAGCTTTCTTT. Translated, it gives CASSLTGDLYTEAFF. Looking up the rest from reference TRBV5-6 and TRBJ1-1 gives the full variable domain: DAGVTQSPTHLIKTRGQQVTLRCSPKSGHDTVSWYQQALGQGPQFIFQYYEEEERQRGNFPDRFSGHQFPNYSSELNVNALLLGDSALYLCASSLTGDLYTEAFFGQGTRLTVV.

This clone has a single count. V gene TRBV6-6 combines with J gene TRBJ2-1; TRBD2 matches 7 bases. Germline loops: CDR1 MNHNY, CDR2 SVGAGI (reference sequence). The junction had 5 bases not matched to a gene; V was cut back by 6 bases and J by 0 bases. This CDR3 region has 15 residues. In nucleotides, the CDR3 is TGTGCCAGCAGCTCGGGACTAAGCTCCTACAATGAGCAGTTCTTC. This translates into CASSSGLSSYNEQFF.

The chain is built from TRBV5-1 and TRBJ2-6; D is unclear. With 0 bases removed from V and 0 bases from J, the gap between germline ends came to 7 bases. The CDR3 runs to 16 residues. CDR1 SGHRS and CDR2 YFSETQ come from the germline V gene. The CDR3 nucleotides read TGCGCCAGCAGCTTGGAAGGGATCTCTGGGGCCAACGTCCTGACTTTC. It translates to CASSLEGISGANVLTF.

The chain combines TRBV30 with TRBJ1-4; weak D call: TRBD1 (5 bases). The length of the CDR3 is 13 residues. The V end was cut by 1 base, the J end by 10 bases, with 13 bases between. CDR1 and CDR2 (germline): GTSNPN, SVGIG (reference sequence). CDR3 region: CAWSEITGGKLFF. CDR3 DNA sequence: TGTGCCTGGAGTGAAATAACAGGAGGAAAACTGTTTTTT.

J is TRBJ1-1 and V is TRBV10-2; D ambiguous. Trimming left V 7 bases short and J 0 bases short, with 6 bases between. The CDR3 extends over 12 amino acids. Per germline, CDR1 WSHSY and CDR2 SAAADI. CDR3 nucleotides: TGCGCCAGCACTACGTTGAACACTGAAGCTTTCTTT. Its translation is CASTTLNTEAFF.

V is TRBV13 and J is TRBJ2-1; a weak D match, TRBD1 (5 bases). The CDR3 has 14 amino acids. V was pared by 3 bases and J by 4 bases, with 10 bases between. Germline V gene lookup returns CDR1 PRHDT and CDR2 FYEKMQ (reference sequence). The CDR3 loop is CASSFRARYNEQFF. As DNA, the CDR3 is TGTGCCAGCAGCTTCAGGGCTAGGTACAATGAGCAGTTCTTC.

The chain recombines TRBV18 with TRBJ1-2; D is possibly TRBD1 (6 bases). The CDR3 is made up of 14 amino acids. Per the germline V gene, CDR1 is KGHSH and CDR2 is LQKENI. The V and J ends lost 3 bases and 6 bases respectively, with 14 bases between them. For the CDR3, the DNA is TGTGCCAGCTCACCCACAACAGGGCCCCATGGCTACACCTTC. Translating gives CASSPTTGPHGYTF.

This clone was recorded once. V is TRBV6-1 and J is TRBJ1-2, with D perhaps TRBD1 (5 bases). The ends were cut back, 0 bases at V and 4 bases at J, with 12 bases in the middle. There are 15 residues in the CDR3. CDR1 is MNHNS, CDR2 SASEGT, per germline. The CDR3 protein is CASSEAGGAVYGYTF. CDR3 nucleotides: TGTGCCAGCAGTGAAGCCGGGGGAGCCGTCTATGGCTACACCTTC.

This clone has just one count. The V call is TRBV18, the J call TRBJ2-1, with D possibly matching TRBD1 (6 bases). Germline CDR1 and CDR2: KGHSH and LQKENI. CDR3 length: 15 residues. Trimming took off 6 bases at V and 0 bases at J, with 12 bases between the two ends. CDR3 amino acids: CASSQQGSSYNEQFF. CDR3 sequence (DNA): TGTGCCAGCTCCCAACAGGGAAGCTCCTACAATGAGCAGTTCTTC.

The chain combines TRBV11-2 with TRBJ1-5; D uncertain. V lost 3 bases and J lost 2, with 2 bases in between. The CDR3 sequence is 12 residues long. Germline lookup yields CDR1 SGHAT and CDR2 FQNNGV. The CDR3 DNA is TGTGCCAGCAGCTTTGGCAATCAGCCCCAGCATTTT. Protein sequence: CASSFGNQPQHF.

The chain employs TRBV7-2 and TRBJ2-4; a weak D match, TRBD1 (6 bases). Germline V lookup: CDR1 SGHTA, CDR2 FQGNSA. The CDR3 covers 15 residues. Deletions cut 4 bases from V and 4 bases from J, with 14 bases between. The CDR3 protein is CASSSRQAEKNIQYF. As DNA, the CDR3 is TGTGCCAGCAGCTCCAGACAGGCCGAAAAAAACATTCAGTACTTC.